This TCR beta chain derives from a study of beta chain features in type 1 diabetes. Findings of the study overall: Moderate yet significant TCRB CDR3 shortening was seen in Type 1 diabetes patients in all four CD4+ subsets.

CDR3 size: 16 residues. The germline CDR1 and CDR2 sequences are LGHNA and YNFKEQ. Trimming removed 0 bases from V and 7 bases from J; junction bases left unmatched: 11. Purity above 95% was achieved in all sorted populations. In this sample, this clone turned up a few times. Its antigen is still unknown. The whole isolated RNA underwent reverse transcription, so sequencing captured expressed TCRB transcripts. The method was immunoSEQ multiplex PCR; TCRdb's version includes in-frame clones alone and lacks a portion of them. Of approximately 90,000 clones in the sample, around a third were seen once. The receptor comes from a woman aged 18-29 years in good health. The specimen was stem cell memory CD4+ T cells from blood. V is TRBV4-2 and J is TRBJ2-7; 8 bases line up with TRBD2. The CDR3: CASSQEKTAGVKEQYF. Here the CDR3 DNA reads TGTGCCAGCAGCCAAGAGAAGACAGCGGGAGTGAAAGAGCAGTACTTC.